Sequencing of this T cell receptor (beta chain) was carried out in a study of blood T cells in healthy people across ages. Findings and caveats of the study: Diversity of TCR beta per million T cells declined in a roughly linear way with age.

The table lists this clonotype with a few counts. Its antigen remains unidentified. The CDR3 extends over 17 amino acids. Germline V gene data show CDR1 as DFQATT and CDR2 as SNEGSKA (reference sequence). Through a sample-barcoded 5' primer and a J-beta primer mix, a second PCR was run for roughly 7 to 12 cycles. TCRdb fed the 5' RACE reads into MiXCR, producing one record per CDR3 protein. The table records 450,000 to 650,000 distinct CDR3 sequences, more than 20% of them present only once. The data were also submitted as part of a second study, on T cells of mothers and their children.

The chain is built from TRBV20-1 and TRBJ2-5; D perhaps matches TRBD1 (6 bases). The J call is in doubt because the DNA end fits TRBJ2-7 better. This receptor was taken from a boy aged 5 to 17 in good health. The source material was blood. The CDR3 DNA reads as TGCAGTGCTAGAGGGGGGTTGGAGTCCAGGGGCTCCTACGAGCAGTACTTC. Translating it yields CSARGGLESRGSYEQYF.